This T cell receptor (beta chain) was captured in a study of response to subunit inactivated influenza vaccine. TCRdb processed the RT-PCR reads anew with MiXCR; each CDR3 protein has one entry. The table includes about 540,000 distinct CDR3 sequences, approximately 14% detected once. This CDR3 is built from 16 residues. The ends lost 4 bases at V and 5 bases at J; junction bases unmatched: 9. Germline V lookup: CDR1 MDHEN, CDR2 SYDVKM. This clonotype was recorded a few times. The TCR was taken from a man aged 50 or older who received an inactivated influenza vaccine. This chain joins TRBV28 and TRBJ2-7; 12 bases align to TRBD1. The sequences come from PBMCs from blood, collected less than 13 days after vaccination. Here the CDR3 DNA reads TGTGCCAGCAGTTGGCCCCTCGGGACAGGGGGCCACGAGCAGTACTTC. This codes for CASSWPLGTGGHEQYF. Full variable domain (rest looked up from reference TRBV28 and TRBJ2-7): DVKVTQSSRYLVKRTGEKVFLECVQDMDHENMFWYRQDPGLGLRLIYFSYDVKMKEKGDIPEGYSVSREKKERFSLILESASTNQTSMYLCASSWPLGTGGHEQYFGPGTRLTVT.